A single sample is the source of the 25 T cell receptor beta chains below, sequenced in a study of cytomegalovirus exposure and HLA in healthy donors. The study ran its PCR with 60 Vbeta and 13 Jbeta primers. Repertoires were generated with immunoSEQ multiplex PCR, while TCRdb's copy carries only in-frame clones and drops some. Among 150,000 or so clones listed, 80% were seen once. Material for sequencing was PBMCs. The receptors come from a woman between 45 and 65 years old in good health and CMV-seropositive.

The V gene is TRBV5-1, the J gene TRBJ2-7; D call uncertain. The length of the CDR3 is 13 residues. Trimming cost V 4 bases and J 2 bases, with 10 bases left between them. Germline lookup yields CDR1 SGHRS and CDR2 YFSETQ. CDR3 sequence (DNA): TGCGCCAGCAGCCTCAGAGAGGCCTACGAGCAGTACTTC. It codes for CASSLREAYEQYF.

This sequence joins TRBV29-1 and TRBJ1-1, with a possible D match to TRBD1 (6 bases). The germline V gene has CDR1 SQVTM and CDR2 ANQGSEA. The CDR3 contains 15 residues. Trimming left V 6 bases short and J 2 bases short, with 19 bases between. CDR3 residues: CSVARGGRSNTEAFF. CDR3 DNA: TGCAGCGTCGCGAGGGGGGGCAGAAGTAACACTGAAGCTTTCTTT.

The V call is TRBV21-1, the J call TRBJ1-2; TRBD1, as called in the table, went unchecked against the DNA. TRBV21-1 represents a pseudogene. The CDR3 is 16 residues long. The chain's CDR3 is CASSKPGQGADYGYTF. The CDR3 coding sequence is TGTGCCAGCAGCAAACCCGGACAGGGGGCCGACTATGGCTACACCTTC.

This clone showed up just a few times. Other DNA sequences in this specimen translate into the identical CDR3. V is TRBV19 and J is TRBJ1-5, with 8 bases fitting TRBD1. The CDR3 has 15 amino acids. Germline values: CDR1 LNHDA, CDR2 SQIVND (reference sequence). J gave up 7 bases and V 4 bases, and 9 bases lay outside the gene matches. CDR3 loop: CASSTTGGAGQPQHF. CDR3 in DNA: TGTGCCAGTAGTACCACAGGGGGAGCGGGACAGCCCCAGCATTTT. The full variable domain, completed using reference TRBV19 and TRBJ1-5, is DGGITQSPKYLFRKEGQNVTLSCEQNLNHDAMYWYRQDPGQGLRLIYYSQIVNDFQKGDIAEGYSVSREKKESFPLTVTSAQKNPTAFYLCASSTTGGAGQPQHFGDGTRLSIL.

The chain links TRBV5-1 to TRBJ2-2, with 14 bases lining up with TRBD2. The CDR3 extends over 17 amino acids. Germline values: CDR1 SGHRS, CDR2 YFSETQ. The V gene end was trimmed by 4 bases and the J gene end by 0 bases; junction bases not matched to a gene: 2. The CDR3 DNA reads as TGCGCCAGCAGCCAGACTAGCGGGAGGGCGAACACCGGGGAGCTGTTTTTT. This translates into CASSQTSGRANTGELFF.

The chain combines TRBV4-3 with TRBJ1-1; perhaps TRBD1 as D (5 bases). The CDR3 has 14 amino acids. The ends were cut back, 2 bases at V and 4 bases at J, with 11 bases in the middle. Germline V lookup: CDR1 LGHNA, CDR2 YSLEER. This CDR3 reads CASSQHTGSTEAFF. The CDR3, as DNA: TGCGCCAGCAGCCAACATACAGGATCCACTGAAGCTTTCTTT.

V usage is TRBV5-6 and J usage is TRBJ2-7; 9 positions agree with TRBD2. The trim removed 0 bases at V and 12 bases at J, leaving 4 bases unmatched. Germline loops: CDR1 SGHDT, CDR2 YYEEEE. This CDR3 spans 12 amino acids. CDR3: CASSLEGTSLYF. The CDR3 bases are TGTGCCAGCAGCTTGGAAGGGACTAGCTTGTACTTC.

The rearrangement links TRBV29-1 to TRBJ1-2; weak D call: TRBD1 (6 bases). The CDR3 spans 14 residues. The V and J ends lost 2 bases and 4 bases respectively, with 14 bases between them. Germline CDR1 is SQVTM and CDR2 is ANQGSEA. The CDR3 region is CSVEMGARGYGYTF. CDR3 nucleotides: TGCAGCGTTGAAATGGGGGCCCGGGGCTATGGCTACACCTTC.

This clone appeared a single time. The chain couples TRBV6-5 to TRBJ2-1, with 7 nucleotides matching TRBD2. Trimming removed 10 bases from V and 4 bases from J; junction bases left unmatched: 10. Germline assignment: CDR1 MNHEY and CDR2 SVGAGI. The CDR3 sequence is 14 residues long. CDR3 DNA sequence: TGTGCCACAAGTGCTAGCGGACATTACAATGAGCAGTTCTTC. This encodes CATSASGHYNEQFF.

The chain joins TRBV7-6 to TRBJ1-5; D remains unclear. This CDR3 contains 13 residues. The germline V and J ends were trimmed by 1 base and 6 bases, with 7 bases remaining between them. From germline, CDR1 is SGHVS and CDR2 FNYEAQ. The CDR3 DNA sequence: TGTGCCAGCAGCTTAGGACTATCTCAGCCCCAGCATTTT. Protein: CASSLGLSQPQHF.

About this clone itself: This sample also contains other DNA sequences that code for the same CDR3. The chain uses TRBV11-2 and TRBJ1-2, with D perhaps matching TRBD1 (5 bases). The germline V and J ends were trimmed by 0 bases and 8 bases, with 7 bases remaining between them. The length of the CDR3 is 12 residues. Germline V gene lookup returns CDR1 SGHAT and CDR2 FQNNGV. CDR3 in DNA: TGTGCCAGCAGCTTAGAGGGGGGAGGCTACACCTTC. Protein product: CASSLEGGGYTF.

J is TRBJ1-6 and V is TRBV12-5; TRBD1 matches at 9 bases. In germline, CDR1 is LGHNT, CDR2 FRNRAP. The V segment lost 5 bases and the J segment 10 bases; nucleotides outside the gene matches: 18. The CDR3 length is 18 residues. The CDR3 protein is CASGPTIRSGTGTSPLHF. The CDR3 DNA sequence: TGTGCTAGTGGTCCCACCATTCGGTCCGGGACAGGGACCTCACCCCTCCACTTT.

The chain has TRBV5-1 and TRBJ2-7; D call uncertain. The germline V and J ends were trimmed by 2 bases and 0 bases, with 6 bases remaining between them. CDR1 and CDR2 (germline): SGHRS, YFSETQ. The length of the CDR3 is 13 residues. The CDR3, as DNA: TGCGCCAGCAGCTTATCTGTCTCCTACGAGCAGTACTTC. It translates to CASSLSVSYEQYF.

The chain uses TRBV14 and TRBJ1-5; D unresolved. From germline, CDR1 is SGHDN and CDR2 FVKESK. Trimming left V 1 base short and J 7 bases short, with 8 bases between. This CDR3 spans 13 amino acids. The CDR3 nucleotides read TGTGCCAGCAGCCAAGGAGGGCAGCAGCCCCAGCATTTT. It is translated as CASSQGGQQPQHF.

This clone has a handful of counts. The chain is built from TRBV19 and TRBJ1-1; D uncertain. The CDR3 extends over 12 amino acids. Trimming took 8 bases from V and 1 from J, leaving 8 bases between them. The germline V gene encodes CDR1 LNHDA and CDR2 SQIVND (reference sequence). DNA of the CDR3: TGTGCCAGTGGGCCGAGGAACACTGAAGCTTTCTTT. This codes for CASGPRNTEAFF.

The J gene is TRBJ1-4, the V gene TRBV5-1, with unresolved D. This CDR3 comprises 16 residues. Trimming took 1 base from V and 5 from J, leaving 15 bases between them. In germline, CDR1 is SGHRS, CDR2 YFSETQ. CDR3 sequence reads: CASSLQPGQANEKLFF. The CDR3 DNA is TGCGCCAGCAGCTTGCAACCGGGTCAAGCGAATGAAAAACTGTTTTTT.

CDR3 sequence: CSVSDRDIAEKLFF. The DNA for the CDR3 is TGCAGCGTTAGTGACAGGGATATAGCCGAAAAACTGTTTTTT. The genes are TRBV29-1 and TRBJ1-4, with 7 bases identical to TRBD1. The junction had 11 bases not matched to a gene; V was cut back by 5 bases and J by 8 bases. This CDR3 spans 14 amino acids. The germline V gene encodes CDR1 SQVTM and CDR2 ANQGSEA.

This clone was detected a few times. V and J are TRBV2 and TRBJ1-1, with D uncertain. The CDR3 has 14 residues. The germline V and J ends were trimmed by 5 bases and 4 bases, with 14 bases remaining between them. Germline values: CDR1 SNHLY, CDR2 FYNNEI. The CDR3 DNA follows: TGTGCCAGCAGTTCTATAGCTACGACCACTGAAGCTTTCTTT. It is translated as CASSSIATTTEAFF.

The V and J genes are TRBV5-1 and TRBJ2-5; 9 bases agree with TRBD1. CDR1 and CDR2 from the germline V gene are SGHRS and YFSETQ. The J segment lost 5 bases and the V segment lost 1 base, leaving 3 bases of the junction unmatched. The CDR3 is 14 amino acids. CDR3 amino acids: CASSLTGQGETQYF. CDR3 nucleotide sequence: TGCGCCAGCAGCTTGACGGGACAGGGTGAGACCCAGTACTTC. Together with reference TRBV5-1 and TRBJ2-5, the CDR3 gives the full variable domain: KAGVTQTPRYLIKTRGQQVTLSCSPISGHRSVSWYQQTPGQGLQFLFEYFSETQRNKGNFPGRFSGRQFSNSRSEMNVSTLELGDSALYLCASSLTGQGETQYFGPGTRLLVL.

The rearrangement links TRBV6-5 to TRBJ2-7, with a weak D call TRBD1 (6 bases). Germline-derived CDR1 and CDR2 are MNHEY and SVGAGI. V lost 0 bases, J lost 6 bases, and 18 bases lay in between. The CDR3 covers 16 residues. CDR3 nucleotide sequence: TGTGCCAGCAGTTACTCATATGGGGGCGCCGGAGGCGAGCAGTACTTC. Its protein is CASSYSYGGAGGEQYF.

This clone was seen once. The chain has TRBV10-1 and TRBJ2-3; the match to TRBD2 covers 8 bases. V shed 0 bases and J 2 bases; nucleotides not matched to a gene: 10. This CDR3 contains 18 residues. Germline assignment: CDR1 WNHNN and CDR2 SYGVQD (reference sequence). The CDR3 here is CASSESFRSGGNTDTQYF. The CDR3 DNA reads as TGCGCCAGCAGTGAGTCGTTTAGAAGCGGGGGAAACACAGATACGCAGTATTTT.

The chain uses TRBV28 and TRBJ2-7, with 8 nucleotides matching TRBD2. V gave up 4 bases and J gave up 7 bases; unmatched junction bases: 12. The germline V gene has CDR1 MDHEN and CDR2 SYDVKM. CDR3 length: 15 amino acids. CDR3 sequence: CASSSLGSGSREQYF. The CDR3 DNA reads as TGTGCCAGCAGTTCCCTCGGGAGCGGGAGCCGGGAGCAGTACTTC.

V gene TRBV5-5 combines with J gene TRBJ1-5, with D maybe TRBD1 (6 bases). The CDR3 consists of 15 residues. Germline V gene lookup returns CDR1 SGHKS and CDR2 YYEKEE (reference sequence). The germline V and J ends were trimmed by 3 bases and 8 bases, with 18 bases remaining between them. In DNA form, the CDR3 reads TGTGCCAGCAGCTCCGACGGGAGGGGGTTTGAGCCCCAGCATTTT. Translating gives CASSSDGRGFEPQHF.

The chain joins TRBV18 to TRBJ2-2; D is possibly TRBD2 (6 bases). CDR3 length: 16 residues. With 1 base removed from V and 0 bases from J, the gap between germline ends came to 9 bases. Germline V gene lookup returns CDR1 KGHSH and CDR2 LQKENI. In DNA form, the CDR3 reads TGTGCCAGCTCACCACAAAGACTAGCGAACACCGGGGAGCTGTTTTTT. It codes for CASSPQRLANTGELFF. The whole variable domain, remainder taken from reference TRBV18 and TRBJ2-2, is NAGVMQNPRHLVRRRGQEARLRCSPMKGHSHVYWYRQLPEEGLKFMVYLQKENIIDESGMPKERFSAEFPKEGPSILRIQQVVRGDSAAYFCASSPQRLANTGELFFGEGSRLTVL.

J is TRBJ2-1 and V is TRBV28, with D perhaps TRBD1 (5 bases). CDR1 MDHEN and CDR2 SYDVKM come from the germline V gene. V lost 7 bases to trimming and J lost 4 bases, with 17 bases between them. The CDR3 covers 15 residues. The CDR3 sequence is CASTLGLVGYNEQFF. In DNA form, the CDR3 reads TGTGCCAGCACCCTGGGGCTAGTAGGGTACAATGAGCAGTTCTTC.